These 13 T cell receptor beta chains were all obtained from the same sample, sequenced in a study of response to subunit inactivated influenza vaccine. TCRdb re-analysed the RT-PCR reads in MiXCR, keeping a single row per CDR3 protein. The table includes about 700,000 distinct CDR3 sequences, approximately 15% detected once. The sequencing here drew on PBMCs from blood, taken 14 to 15 days before vaccination. The origin of the receptors is a man aged 45-65 years who received an inactivated influenza vaccine.

The chain carries TRBV29-1 and TRBJ2-3; TRBD1 agrees at 10 bases. The germline V gene has CDR1 SQVTM and CDR2 ANQGSEA. The ends lost 5 bases at V and 5 bases at J; junction bases unmatched: 16. The CDR3 contains 17 residues. The CDR3 reads CSVLGQGINGEGDTQYF. CDR3 in DNA: TGCAGCGTTTTGGGACAGGGGATTAATGGGGAGGGAGATACGCAGTATTTT.

This clonotype has a count of ten or more. V is TRBV5-6 and J is TRBJ2-3, with D uncertain. CDR3 length: 14 residues. Germline CDR1 reads SGHDT; CDR2 reads YYEEEE. Trimming took 4 bases from V and 0 from J, leaving 9 bases between them. CDR3 loop: CASSRSGSTDTQYF. The CDR3 nucleotides are TGTGCCAGCAGCCGTTCCGGGAGCACAGATACGCAGTATTTT.

The chain combines TRBV6-6 with TRBJ2-2, with D hard to call. With 1 base removed from V and 7 bases from J, the gap between germline ends came to 4 bases. The CDR3 is 12 amino acids. Germline V gene lookup returns CDR1 MNHNY and CDR2 SVGAGI (reference sequence). The CDR3 DNA reads TGTGCCAGCAGTTACTTCATCGGGGAGCTGTTTTTT. This translates into CASSYFIGELFF.

This clonotype has only a few counts. The V and J genes are TRBV6-2 or TRBV6-3 and TRBJ2-5, with 7 bases identical to TRBD1. V was clipped by 6 bases and J by 5 bases; unmatched bases: 6. The CDR3 runs 13 residues. CDR1 and CDR2 (germline): MNHEY, SVGEGT. CDR3 DNA sequence: TGTGCCAGCAGACGGACAGGCCTGGAGACCCAGTACTTC. Its protein product is CASRRTGLETQYF.

The V gene is TRBV5-1, the J gene TRBJ2-1; no clear D. The germline CDR1 and CDR2 sequences are SGHRS and YFSETQ. The V gene lost 0 bases and the J gene lost 8 bases, with 6 bases spanning the gap. The CDR3 length is 12 residues. CDR3 DNA: TGCGCCAGCAGCTTGGAACGGTATGAGCAGTTCTTC. Amino acid sequence: CASSLERYEQFF. The variable domain in full, with the rest retrieved from reference TRBV5-1 and TRBJ2-1, is KAGVTQTPRYLIKTRGQQVTLSCSPISGHRSVSWYQQTPGQGLQFLFEYFSETQRNKGNFPGRFSGRQFSNSRSEMNVSTLELGDSALYLCASSLERYEQFFGPGTRLTVL.

The genes are TRBV29-1 and TRBJ2-1; unclear D gene. V lost 5 bases and J lost 13, with 21 bases in between. The V gene's germline CDR1 is SQVTM and CDR2 ANQGSEA. CDR3 length equals 13 residues. In DNA, the CDR3 is TGCAGCGTTCGACTCGAACCTAGGCCCATACAGTTCTTC. It translates to CSVRLEPRPIQFF.

This clonotype occurred many times. The rearrangement links TRBV28 to TRBJ2-7; 11 nucleotides align to TRBD1. The length of the CDR3 is 17 residues. The V gene's germline CDR1 is MDHEN and CDR2 SYDVKM. V dropped 8 bases and J dropped 3; count of bases not matched to a gene: 15. CDR3 loop: CASASPGQGDALYEQYF. The CDR3 DNA reads TGTGCCAGCGCCTCCCCGGGACAGGGGGATGCCCTCTACGAGCAGTACTTC.

V and J are TRBV6-1 and TRBJ1-4, with D perhaps TRBD1 (6 bases). CDR1 and CDR2 from the germline V gene are MNHNS and SASEGT. This CDR3 contains 13 residues. The V end was cut by 8 bases, the J end by 8 bases, with 15 bases between. CDR3 DNA: TGTGCCAGCTCAGGGGTTTGGGGGGAAAAACTGTTTTTT. Translating gives CASSGVWGEKLFF.

This clonotype came up a few times. V is TRBV7-9 and J is TRBJ1-2, with TRBD1 identical over 7 bases. CDR1 is SEHNR, CDR2 FQNEAQ, per germline (reference sequence). CDR3 length equals 15 residues. V gave up 5 bases and J gave up 6 bases; unmatched junction bases: 12. CDR3 sequence reads: CASSPPGQDDNGYTF. CDR3 in DNA: TGTGCCAGCAGCCCCCCCGGACAGGATGACAATGGCTACACCTTC.

The sample holds many counts of this clonotype. This chain joins TRBV27 and TRBJ2-1; weak D call: TRBD2 (5 bases). V gave up 1 base and J gave up 4 bases, with 20 bases separating them. This CDR3 has 18 amino acids. In germline, CDR1 is MNHEY, CDR2 SMNVEV (reference sequence). CDR3 residues: CASSLLRGPTSFYNEQFF. The CDR3 bases are TGTGCCAGCAGTTTATTACGCGGGCCAACCTCCTTTTACAATGAGCAGTTCTTC.

This clonotype was recorded many times. The J gene is TRBJ2-7, the V gene TRBV20-1, with 7 bases identical to TRBD1. The CDR3 has 12 residues. Germline CDR1 DFQATT, CDR2 SNEGSKA (reference sequence). J was trimmed by 5 bases and V by 6 bases; bases with no gene match: 7. The CDR3 bases are TGCAGTGCAAACCACAGGGGCAACGAGCAGTACTTC. Translated, it gives CSANHRGNEQYF.

This CDR3 is CAITTDLSGNTIYF. For the CDR3, the DNA is TGTGCCATCACAACAGATCTCTCTGGAAACACCATATATTTT. The rearrangement uses TRBV10-3 and TRBJ1-3; D is uncertain. Trimming stripped 7 bases from V and 0 bases from J, with 10 bases between. From germline, CDR1 is ENHRY and CDR2 SYGVKD. The CDR3 is 14 residues long.

This clonotype was found a few times. The chain links TRBV5-1 to TRBJ2-1; the match to TRBD2 covers 12 bases. Germline CDR1 reads SGHRS; CDR2 reads YFSETQ. With 2 bases clipped from V and 7 bases from J, the junction kept 4 bases outside the gene matches. This CDR3 is built from 15 residues. As DNA, the CDR3 is TGCGCCAGCAGCTTCTCGACTAGCGGGAGTAATGAGCAGTTCTTC. This codes for CASSFSTSGSNEQFF.